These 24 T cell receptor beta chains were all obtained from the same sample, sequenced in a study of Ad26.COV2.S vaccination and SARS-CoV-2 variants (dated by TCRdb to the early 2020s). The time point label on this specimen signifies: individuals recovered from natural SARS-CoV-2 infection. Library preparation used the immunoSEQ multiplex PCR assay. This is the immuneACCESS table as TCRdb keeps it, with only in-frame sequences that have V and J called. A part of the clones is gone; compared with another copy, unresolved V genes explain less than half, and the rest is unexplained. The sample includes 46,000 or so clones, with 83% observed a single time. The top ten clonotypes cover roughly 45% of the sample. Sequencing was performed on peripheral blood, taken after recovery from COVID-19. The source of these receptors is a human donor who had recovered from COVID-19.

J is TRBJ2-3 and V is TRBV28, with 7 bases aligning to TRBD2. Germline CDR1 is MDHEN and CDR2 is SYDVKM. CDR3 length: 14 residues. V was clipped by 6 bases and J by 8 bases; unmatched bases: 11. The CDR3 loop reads CASSTPGDYLTQYF. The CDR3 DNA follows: TGTGCCAGCAGCACGCCTGGGGACTACCTTACGCAGTATTTT.

The CDR3 is CASRRDSNYEQYF. For the CDR3, the DNA is TGCGCCAGCAGAAGGGACTCTAACTACGAGCAGTACTTC. The rearrangement uses TRBV5-1 and TRBJ2-7; a possible D gene is TRBD2 (6 bases). Trimming removed 5 bases at V and 3 bases at J, with 12 bases between. This CDR3 region has 13 residues. Germline V gene data show CDR1 as SGHRS and CDR2 as YFSETQ.

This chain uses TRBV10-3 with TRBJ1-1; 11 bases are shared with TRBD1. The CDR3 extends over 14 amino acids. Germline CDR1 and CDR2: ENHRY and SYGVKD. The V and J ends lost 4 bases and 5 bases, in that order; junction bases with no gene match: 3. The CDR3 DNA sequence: TGTGCCATCAGTGTGGGACAGGGGGGTACTGAAGCTTTCTTT. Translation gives CAISVGQGGTEAFF.

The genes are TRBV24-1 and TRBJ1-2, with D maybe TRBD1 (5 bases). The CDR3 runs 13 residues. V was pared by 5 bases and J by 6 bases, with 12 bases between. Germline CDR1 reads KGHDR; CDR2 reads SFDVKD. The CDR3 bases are TGTGCCACCAGTGCCAGGGCCGGCGATGGCTACACCTTC. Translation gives CATSARAGDGYTF.

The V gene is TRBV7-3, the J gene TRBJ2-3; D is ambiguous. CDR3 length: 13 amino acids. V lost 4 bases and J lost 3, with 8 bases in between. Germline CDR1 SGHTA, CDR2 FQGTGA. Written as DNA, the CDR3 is TGTGCCAGCAGCTCCCTACTAACAGATACGCAGTATTTT. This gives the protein CASSSLLTDTQYF.

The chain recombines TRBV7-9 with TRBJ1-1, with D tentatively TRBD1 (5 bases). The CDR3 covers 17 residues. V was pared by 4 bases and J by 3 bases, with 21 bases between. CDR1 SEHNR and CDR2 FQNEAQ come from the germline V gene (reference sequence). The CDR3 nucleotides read TGTGCCAGCAGCTCCTCCTTGGGACTCTTAACCCACACTGAAGCTTTCTTT. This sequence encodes CASSSSLGLLTHTEAFF.

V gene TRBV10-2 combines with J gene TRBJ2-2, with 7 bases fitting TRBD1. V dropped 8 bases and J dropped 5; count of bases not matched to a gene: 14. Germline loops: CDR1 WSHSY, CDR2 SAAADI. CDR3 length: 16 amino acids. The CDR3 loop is CASLGTDRFGTGELFF. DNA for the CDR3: TGCGCCAGCTTAGGGACAGACCGATTTGGAACCGGGGAGCTGTTTTTT.

The CDR3 loop reads CATSAVGGNTGELFF. The CDR3 DNA is TGTGCCACCAGTGCAGTGGGGGGGAACACCGGGGAGCTGTTTTTT. This rearrangement joins TRBV24-1 to TRBJ2-2; possible D gene TRBD2, 6 bases. Trimming shortened V by 5 bases and J by 1 base, and 10 bases separated the two germline ends. The CDR3 totals 15 residues. Germline values: CDR1 KGHDR, CDR2 SFDVKD.

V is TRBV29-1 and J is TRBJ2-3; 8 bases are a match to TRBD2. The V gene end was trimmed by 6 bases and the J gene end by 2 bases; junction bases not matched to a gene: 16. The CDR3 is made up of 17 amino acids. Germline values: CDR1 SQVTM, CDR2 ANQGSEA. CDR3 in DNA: TGCAGCGTGGCAATGGTGGAGCGGGGGACCTACACAGATACGCAGTATTTT. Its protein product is CSVAMVERGTYTDTQYF.

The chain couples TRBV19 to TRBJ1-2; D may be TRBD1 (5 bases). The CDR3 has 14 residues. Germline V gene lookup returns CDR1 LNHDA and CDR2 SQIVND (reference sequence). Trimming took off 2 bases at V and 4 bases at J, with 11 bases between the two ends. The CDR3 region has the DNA TGTGCCAGTAGTATACAGGCAGGGCCCTATGGCTACACCTTC. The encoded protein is CASSIQAGPYGYTF.

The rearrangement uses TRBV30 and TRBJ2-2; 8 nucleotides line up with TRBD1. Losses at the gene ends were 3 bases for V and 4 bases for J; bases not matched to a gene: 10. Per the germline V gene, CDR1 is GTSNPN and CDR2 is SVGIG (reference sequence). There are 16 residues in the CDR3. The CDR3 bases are TGTGCCTGGAGCCGGACGGACAGGGCGGTCACCGGGGAGCTGTTTTTT. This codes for CAWSRTDRAVTGELFF.

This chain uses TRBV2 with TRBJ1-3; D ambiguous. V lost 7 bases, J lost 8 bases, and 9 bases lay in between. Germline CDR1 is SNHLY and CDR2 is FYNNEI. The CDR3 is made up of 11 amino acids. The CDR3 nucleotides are TGTGCCAGCACCTGGATGGACACCATATATTTT. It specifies CASTWMDTIYF.

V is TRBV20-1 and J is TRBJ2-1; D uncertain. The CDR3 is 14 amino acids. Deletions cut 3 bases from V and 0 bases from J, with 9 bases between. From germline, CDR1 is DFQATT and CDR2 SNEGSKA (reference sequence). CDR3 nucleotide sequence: TGCAGTGCTAGTCGAAGGAGCTCCTACAATGAGCAGTTCTTC. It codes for CSASRRSSYNEQFF.

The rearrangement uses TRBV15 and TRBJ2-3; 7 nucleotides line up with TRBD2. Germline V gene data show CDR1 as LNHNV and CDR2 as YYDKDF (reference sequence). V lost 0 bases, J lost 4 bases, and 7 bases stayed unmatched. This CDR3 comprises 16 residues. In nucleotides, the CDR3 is TGTGCCACCAGCAGAGAGGCTAGCGGCGGGGCAGATACGCAGTATTTT. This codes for CATSREASGGADTQYF.

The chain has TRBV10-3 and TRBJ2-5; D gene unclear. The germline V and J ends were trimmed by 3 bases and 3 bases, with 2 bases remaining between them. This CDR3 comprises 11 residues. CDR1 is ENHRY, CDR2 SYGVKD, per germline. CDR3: CAISEKETQYF. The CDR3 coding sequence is TGTGCCATCAGTGAAAAAGAGACCCAGTACTTC.

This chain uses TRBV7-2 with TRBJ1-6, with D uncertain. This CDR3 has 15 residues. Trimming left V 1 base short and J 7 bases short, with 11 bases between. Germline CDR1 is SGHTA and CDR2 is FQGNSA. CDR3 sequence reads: CASSLDYGPNSPLHF. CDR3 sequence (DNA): TGTGCCAGCAGCTTAGATTACGGACCCAATTCACCCCTCCACTTT.

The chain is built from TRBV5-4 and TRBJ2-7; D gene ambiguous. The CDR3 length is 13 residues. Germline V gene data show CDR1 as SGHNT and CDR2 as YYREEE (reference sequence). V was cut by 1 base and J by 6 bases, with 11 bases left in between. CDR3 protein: CASSLSPWGEQYF. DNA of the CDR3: TGTGCCAGCAGCTTGTCCCCGTGGGGCGAGCAGTACTTC.

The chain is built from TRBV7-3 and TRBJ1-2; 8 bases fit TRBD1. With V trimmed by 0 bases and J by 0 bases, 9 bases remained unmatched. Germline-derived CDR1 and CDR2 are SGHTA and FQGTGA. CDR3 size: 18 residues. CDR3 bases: TGTGCCAGCAGCTTAACGAGCACAGGGGGATACGCTAACTATGGCTACACCTTC. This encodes CASSLTSTGGYANYGYTF.

The DNA for the CDR3 is TGTGCCAGCAGTCACATAATCGGGGCCAAAAACATTCAGTACTTC. Translation gives CASSHIIGAKNIQYF. This chain uses TRBV7-9 with TRBJ2-4; D gene uncertain. The ends were cut back, 6 bases at V and 1 base at J, with 13 bases in the middle. The CDR3 sequence is 15 residues long. The germline CDR1 and CDR2 sequences are SEHNR and FQNEAQ (reference sequence).

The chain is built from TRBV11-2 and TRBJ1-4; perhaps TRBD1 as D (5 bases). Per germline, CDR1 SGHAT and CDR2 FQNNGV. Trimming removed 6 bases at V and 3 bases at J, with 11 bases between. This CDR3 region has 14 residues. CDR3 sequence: CASRAGGANEKLFF. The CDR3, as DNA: TGTGCCAGCAGGGCGGGGGGGGCTAATGAAAAACTGTTTTTT.

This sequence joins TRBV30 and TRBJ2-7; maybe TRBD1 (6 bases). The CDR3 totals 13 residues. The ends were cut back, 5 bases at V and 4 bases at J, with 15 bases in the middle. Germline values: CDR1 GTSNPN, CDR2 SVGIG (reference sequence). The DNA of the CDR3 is TGTGCCTGGGCGAGACAGGCGCGGTACGAGCAGTACTTC. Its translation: CAWARQARYEQYF.

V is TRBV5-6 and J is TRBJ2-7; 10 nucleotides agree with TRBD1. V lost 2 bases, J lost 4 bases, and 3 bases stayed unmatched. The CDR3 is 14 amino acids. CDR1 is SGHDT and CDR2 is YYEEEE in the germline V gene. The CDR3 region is CASSFRDRGYEQYV. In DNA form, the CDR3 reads TGTGCCAGCAGCTTCCGGGACAGGGGATACGAGCAGTACGTC.

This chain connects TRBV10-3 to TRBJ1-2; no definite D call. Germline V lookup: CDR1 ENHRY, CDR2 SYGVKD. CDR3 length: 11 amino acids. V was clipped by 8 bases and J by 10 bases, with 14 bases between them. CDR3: CAIGEGRDYTF. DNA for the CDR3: TGTGCCATCGGAGAAGGACGGGACTACACCTTC.

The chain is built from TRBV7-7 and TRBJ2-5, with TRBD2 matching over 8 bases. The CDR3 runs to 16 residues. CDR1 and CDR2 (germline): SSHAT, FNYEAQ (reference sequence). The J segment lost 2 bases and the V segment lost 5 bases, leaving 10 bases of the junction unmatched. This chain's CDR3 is CASSPGLASGQETQYF. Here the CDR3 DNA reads TGTGCCAGCAGCCCCGGGTTGGCTAGCGGGCAAGAGACCCAGTACTTC.